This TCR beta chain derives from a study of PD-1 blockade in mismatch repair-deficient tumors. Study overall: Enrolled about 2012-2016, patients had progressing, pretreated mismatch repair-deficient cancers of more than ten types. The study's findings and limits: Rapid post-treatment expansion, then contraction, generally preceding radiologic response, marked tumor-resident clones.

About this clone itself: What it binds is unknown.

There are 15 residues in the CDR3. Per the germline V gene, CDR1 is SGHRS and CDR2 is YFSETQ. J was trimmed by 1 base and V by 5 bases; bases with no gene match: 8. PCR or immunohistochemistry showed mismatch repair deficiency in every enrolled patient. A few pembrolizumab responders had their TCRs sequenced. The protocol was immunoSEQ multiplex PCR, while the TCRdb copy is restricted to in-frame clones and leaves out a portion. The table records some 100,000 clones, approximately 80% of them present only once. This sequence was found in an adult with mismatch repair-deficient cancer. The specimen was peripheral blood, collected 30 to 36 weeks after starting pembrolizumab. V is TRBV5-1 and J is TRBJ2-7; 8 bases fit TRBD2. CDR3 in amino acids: CASRLTSGTSYEQYF. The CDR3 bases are TGCGCCAGCAGACTAACTAGCGGTACATCCTACGAGCAGTACTTC.